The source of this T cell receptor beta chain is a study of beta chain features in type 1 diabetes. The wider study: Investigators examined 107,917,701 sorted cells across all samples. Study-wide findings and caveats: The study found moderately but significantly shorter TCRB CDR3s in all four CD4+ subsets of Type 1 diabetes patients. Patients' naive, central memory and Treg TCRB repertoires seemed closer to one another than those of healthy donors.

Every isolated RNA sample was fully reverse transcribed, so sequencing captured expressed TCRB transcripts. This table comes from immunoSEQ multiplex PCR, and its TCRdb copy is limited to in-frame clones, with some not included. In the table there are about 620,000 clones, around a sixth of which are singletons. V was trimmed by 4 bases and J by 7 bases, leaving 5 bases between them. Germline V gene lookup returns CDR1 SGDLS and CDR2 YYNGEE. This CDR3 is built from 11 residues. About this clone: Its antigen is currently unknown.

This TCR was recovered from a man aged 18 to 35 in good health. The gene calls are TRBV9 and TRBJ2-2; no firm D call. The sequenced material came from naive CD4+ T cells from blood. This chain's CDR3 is CASSRDGELFF. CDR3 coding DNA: TGTGCCAGCAGCCGAGACGGGGAGCTGTTTTTT.